Included here is one TCR beta chain sequence, with context. Its antigen is unknown. Method: immunoSEQ multiplex PCR; TCRdb's copy keeps in-frame clones and lacks some. The data show roughly 150,000 clones, with about 94% seen just once and 1.5% to 2% held by the top ten. The sample belongs to a study of cytomegalovirus exposure and HLA in healthy donors. Overall study results and limits: In a later analysis, first-cohort TCR clusters were found to tend to co-occur in the 130 or so validation repertoires. In vitro, a few CMV-associated chains proved specific for CMV antigens.

The V end was cut by 5 bases, the J end by 0 bases, with 13 bases between. The germline V gene encodes CDR1 LNHDA and CDR2 SQIVND (reference sequence). The CDR3 contains 15 residues. The donors were members of the validation cohort comprising over a hundred subjects, separate from the approximately 700-subject first cohort. Sequencing was done on a sample of PBMCs. The chain carries TRBV19 and TRBJ1-1; tentative D call: TRBD1 (6 bases). The sequence was collected from a man between 18 and 29 years old in good health and CMV-seropositive. Written as DNA, the CDR3 is TGTGCCAGTAGTTCACTCAGGGGCATGAACACTGAAGCTTTCTTT. Translation gives CASSSLRGMNTEAFF. Combining the CDR3 with reference TRBV19 and TRBJ1-1 gives the whole variable domain DGGITQSPKYLFRKEGQNVTLSCEQNLNHDAMYWYRQDPGQGLRLIYYSQIVNDFQKGDIAEGYSVSREKKESFPLTVTSAQKNPTAFYLCASSSLRGMNTEAFFGQGTRLTVV.